The 16 T cell receptor beta chains below all came from one sample that was sequenced in a study of blood T cell repertoires in COVID-19 (dated by TCRdb to about 2020). To prepare the library, the immunoSEQ multiplex PCR assay was applied. TCRdb took over this immuneACCESS table, retaining in-frame rearrangements with V and J assigned. Such tables are incomplete; in checked studies, under half of the missing clones stem from an unresolved V gene, and the remainder is unexplained. This sample lists some 330,000 clones; approximately 89% were detected once. Roughly 1.9% of the sample is held by the ten biggest clonotypes. The specimen was peripheral blood. The receptors were gathered from a woman in her 30s with COVID-19, enrolled during active disease.

The rearrangement uses TRBV18 and TRBJ1-1, with D tentatively TRBD1 (6 bases). Trimming took off 0 bases at V and 4 bases at J, with 12 bases between the two ends. The CDR3 spans 15 residues. Per the germline V gene, CDR1 is KGHSH and CDR2 is LQKENI. The CDR3 reads CASSPPSGVSTEAFF. The DNA of the CDR3 is TGTGCCAGCTCACCACCGTCAGGGGTGAGCACTGAAGCTTTCTTT. The full variable domain, in which reference TRBV18 and TRBJ1-1 provide the parts outside the CDR3, is NAGVMQNPRHLVRRRGQEARLRCSPMKGHSHVYWYRQLPEEGLKFMVYLQKENIIDESGMPKERFSAEFPKEGPSILRIQQVVRGDSAAYFCASSPPSGVSTEAFFGQGTRLTVV.

The CDR3 reads CASSIFSGGHQPQHF. The CDR3 DNA is TGTGCCAGTAGTATTTTTTCAGGGGGCCATCAGCCCCAGCATTTT. The chain recombines TRBV19 with TRBJ1-5; 8 nucleotides align to TRBD1. V lost 3 bases to trimming and J lost 5 bases; unmatched junction nucleotides: 6. Germline loops: CDR1 LNHDA, CDR2 SQIVND (reference sequence). This CDR3 is built from 15 residues.

The V gene is TRBV5-1, the J gene TRBJ1-3; 9 bases align to TRBD1. The CDR3 covers 19 residues. Germline V CDR1 and CDR2: SGHRS, YFSETQ. The J segment lost 0 bases and the V segment lost 4 bases, leaving 14 bases of the junction unmatched. The DNA for the CDR3 is TGCGCCAGCAGCCTATTCGGAGGGGGACAGGGCTTCTCTGGAAACACCATATATTTT. Amino acids: CASSLFGGGQGFSGNTIYF. The complete variable domain, with remaining parts taken from reference TRBV5-1 and TRBJ1-3, reads KAGVTQTPRYLIKTRGQQVTLSCSPISGHRSVSWYQQTPGQGLQFLFEYFSETQRNKGNFPGRFSGRQFSNSRSEMNVSTLELGDSALYLCASSLFGGGQGFSGNTIYFGEGSWLTVV.

This clone was seen just once. This specimen includes other DNA sequences encoding the same CDR3. The V call is TRBV3-1 (or the pseudogene TRBV3-2), the J call TRBJ1-2; 7 nucleotides agree with TRBD1. The CDR3 is 13 residues long. Per germline, CDR1 LGHDT and CDR2 YNNKEL (reference sequence). The V and J ends lost 1 base and 8 bases, in that order; junction bases with no gene match: 4. Here the CDR3 reads CASSQGQGVGYTF. In DNA, the CDR3 is TGTGCCAGCAGCCAAGGGCAGGGGGTAGGCTACACCTTC.

The chain uses TRBV2 and TRBJ1-6; 8 nucleotides line up with TRBD1. Germline CDR1 reads SNHLY; CDR2 reads FYNNEI. The V segment lost 1 base and the J segment 6 bases; nucleotides outside the gene matches: 2. The CDR3 covers 15 residues. The DNA for the CDR3 is TGTGCCAGCAGTGAAGGGACAGGGAGTAATTCACCCCTCCACTTT. Its translation: CASSEGTGSNSPLHF.

This clone was recorded a few times. The chain joins TRBV3-1 (or the pseudogene TRBV3-2) to TRBJ2-1, with TRBD2 matching 8 bases. J gave up 8 bases and V 2 bases, and 8 bases lay outside the gene matches. The CDR3 totals 15 residues. CDR1 is LGHDT and CDR2 is YNNKEL in the germline V gene (reference sequence). The CDR3 spells CASSQRGTSPHEQFF. The CDR3 bases are TGTGCCAGCAGCCAACGCGGGACTAGTCCCCATGAGCAGTTCTTC.

DNA of the CDR3: TGTGCCAGCAGTTACGAATTTAGGGGTGGGCGGAATACGCAGTATTTT. Translated: CASSYEFRGGRNTQYF. The gene calls are TRBV6-5 and TRBJ2-3; maybe TRBD1 (5 bases). The CDR3 consists of 16 residues. Germline V gives CDR1 MNHEY, CDR2 SVGAGI. Between the trimmed V and J ends, which lost 2 bases and 7 bases, there was a span of 19 bases.

By sample share, this clone is medium-sized (0.01 to 0.1%). The chain couples TRBV4-1 to TRBJ1-5; D is uncertain. Germline V gene sequence: CDR1 MGHRA, CDR2 YSYEKL. This CDR3 region has 15 residues. Trimming cost V 3 bases and J 5 bases, with 14 bases left between them. Here the CDR3 reads CASSHQQNLDQPQHF. The CDR3, as DNA: TGCGCCAGCAGCCACCAACAAAATCTGGATCAGCCCCAGCATTTT.

The chain recombines TRBV9 with TRBJ2-4; D may be TRBD1 (6 bases). The CDR3 is made up of 16 amino acids. Germline CDR1 SGDLS, CDR2 YYNGEE. V lost 4 bases and J 3 bases, leaving 17 bases between the germline ends. CDR3 sequence reads: CASSSSGIGGKNIQYF. DNA of the CDR3: TGTGCCAGCAGCTCCAGTGGTATAGGGGGCAAAAACATTCAGTACTTC.

This clone appeared a single time. The rearrangement links TRBV4-2 to TRBJ1-1; TRBD1 aligns across 8 bases. V shed 9 bases and J 1 base; nucleotides not matched to a gene: 4. The length of the CDR3 is 13 residues. From germline, CDR1 is LGHNA and CDR2 YNFKEQ. The chain's CDR3 is CASKQGGNTEAFF. The DNA of the CDR3 is TGTGCCAGTAAACAGGGGGGGAACACTGAAGCTTTCTTT.

This clone was seen a few times. The chain joins TRBV9 to TRBJ1-1, with 8 bases aligning to TRBD1. This CDR3 spans 15 amino acids. Unmatched junction bases numbered 9, after V lost 4 bases and J lost 4 bases. From germline, CDR1 is SGDLS and CDR2 YYNGEE. The CDR3 coding sequence is TGTGCCAGCAGCCCCCTCACAGGGGGGATCACTGAAGCTTTCTTT. Amino acid sequence: CASSPLTGGITEAFF.

The V and J genes are TRBV11-2 and TRBJ1-3; D possibly corresponds to TRBD1 (5 bases). V lost 1 base and J 4 bases, leaving 8 bases between the germline ends. CDR3 size: 14 residues. Germline lookup yields CDR1 SGHAT and CDR2 FQNNGV. Here the CDR3 reads CASSLAQGGNTIYF. The CDR3 nucleotides read TGTGCCAGCAGCTTAGCCCAGGGAGGAAACACCATATATTTT. The full variable domain, in which reference TRBV11-2 and TRBJ1-3 provide the parts outside the CDR3, is EAGVAQSPRYKIIEKRQSVAFWCNPISGHATLYWYQQILGQGPKLLIQFQNNGVVDDSQLPKDRFSAERLKGVDSTLKIQPAKLEDSAVYLCASSLAQGGNTIYFGEGSWLTVV.

This clone came up once. The CDR3 DNA follows: TGTGCCAGCAGCGGGACTAGCGGGTCTGGGGCCAACGTCCTGACTTTC. It yields the protein CASSGTSGSGANVLTF. The V call is TRBV3-1 (or the pseudogene TRBV3-2), the J call TRBJ2-6; TRBD2 aligns across 12 bases. This CDR3 contains 16 residues. CDR1 LGHDT and CDR2 YNNKEL come from the germline V gene (reference sequence). The ends lost 5 bases at V and 1 base at J; junction bases unmatched: 0.

The chain carries TRBV4-1 and TRBJ1-3; unclear D gene. This CDR3 is built from 16 residues. CDR1 is MGHRA, CDR2 YSYEKL, per germline. V was shortened by 0 bases and J by 0 bases, with 9 bases between the two germline ends. CDR3 bases: TGCGCCAGCAGCCAAGATCCTTCTAGCTCTGGAAACACCATATATTTT. It is translated as CASSQDPSSSGNTIYF.

This clone was found once. V usage is TRBV19 and J usage is TRBJ2-1, with 7 bases fitting TRBD2. The CDR3 has 15 amino acids. The J segment lost 7 bases and the V segment lost 6 bases, leaving 12 bases of the junction unmatched. The germline V gene has CDR1 LNHDA and CDR2 SQIVND (reference sequence). The CDR3 DNA sequence: TGTGCCAGTAGCAAAATTTCGACTAGCAATAATGAGCAGTTCTTC. Translated, it gives CASSKISTSNNEQFF.

This rearrangement joins TRBV7-6 to TRBJ1-3, with D unresolved. The CDR3 loop spans 15 amino acids. Germline CDR1 SGHVS, CDR2 FNYEAQ. Trimming took off 5 bases at V and 3 bases at J, with 14 bases between the two ends. The CDR3 DNA reads as TGTGCCAGCAGCCCCAGCGGGCTCAATGGAAACACCATATATTTT. It codes for CASSPSGLNGNTIYF.